The source of this T cell receptor beta chain is a study of metastatic and nonmetastatic thyroid tumors. Whole-study context: The comparison covered peripheral blood and tumor or nodule tissue in malignant and benign thyroid patients.

The table lists this clone with many counts. TCRdb reprocessed the PCR reads via MiXCR. The repertoire holds roughly 30,000 clones, approximately 20% seen once, with 10% in the top ten. The CDR3 contains 14 residues. Trimming cost V 6 bases and J 1 base, with 12 bases left between them. Per germline, CDR1 DFQATT and CDR2 SNEGSKA (reference sequence). All patients reached thyroid surgery having received no treatment beforehand. This sequence joins TRBV20-1 and TRBJ1-4; no definite D call. Material for sequencing was blood. This receptor was taken from a female donor with papillary thyroid cancer or a benign thyroid nodule (not recorded which). Some clones in this sample may be carry-over from other donors' samples. CDR3: CSAPTGVTNEKLFF. CDR3 nucleotide sequence: TGCAGTGCCCCAACCGGGGTAACTAATGAAAAACTGTTTTTT.